A selection of T cell receptor beta chains follows, all from one sample in a study of PD-1 blockade in classical Hodgkin lymphoma. Libraries were prepared by immunoSEQ multiplex PCR; TCRdb keeps only in-frame clonotypes and omits some of them. The sample includes over 25,000 clones, around 90% of them seen just once. The sequenced sample was CD4+ T cells from blood. Every receptor here comes from a human donor with classical Hodgkin lymphoma. CDR3s include the opening cysteine and the closing phenylalanine or tryptophan. Each record gives: CDR3 protein, J gene, CDR3 length, V gene.

CDR3: CASSLNGGETQYF
J: TRBJ2-5
length: 13
V: TRBV7-2

CDR3: CASSQRSSGAYNEQFF
J: TRBJ2-1
length: 16
V: TRBV4-2

CDR3: CASSLISGETQYF
J: TRBJ2-5
length: 13
V: TRBV7-3

CDR3: CASSLAGPGHGYTF
J: TRBJ1-2
length: 14
V: TRBV5-1

CDR3: CAISEAIAGSYEQYF
J: TRBJ2-7
length: 15
V: TRBV10-3

CDR3: CSVEFQGQYGYTF
J: TRBJ1-2
length: 13
V: TRBV29-1

CDR3: CASRGGTGQPQHF
J: TRBJ1-5
length: 13
V: TRBV2

CDR3: CATRDAALREQYF
J: TRBJ2-7
length: 13
V: TRBV6-6

CDR3: CASSLGGTIDTQYF
J: TRBJ2-3
length: 14
V: TRBV5-1

CDR3: CASSLAGLAGGGELFF
J: TRBJ2-2
length: 16
V: TRBV7-7

CDR3: CASEGLGRQASYTF
J: TRBJ1-2
length: 14
V: TRBV6-1

CDR3: CANRRVGGGYTF
J: TRBJ1-2
length: 12
V: TRBV27

CDR3: CSVRREIDTGELFF
J: TRBJ2-2
length: 14
V: TRBV29-1

CDR3: CASSISSGSGTGELFF
J: TRBJ2-2
length: 16
V: TRBV19

CDR3: CASSPDSPQGAFF
J: TRBJ1-1
length: 13
V: TRBV5-1

CDR3: CASSQDYNEQFF
J: TRBJ2-1
length: 12
V: TRBV28

CDR3: CASSSRSGRPQETQYF
J: TRBJ2-5
length: 16
V: TRBV5-1

CDR3: CAIRVSETSGSTDTQYF
J: TRBJ2-3
length: 17
V: TRBV10-3

CDR3: CAISQRGAFTGELFF
J: TRBJ2-2
length: 15
V: TRBV10-3

CDR3: CASSYRGQGRNIQYF
J: TRBJ2-4
length: 15
V: TRBV6-5